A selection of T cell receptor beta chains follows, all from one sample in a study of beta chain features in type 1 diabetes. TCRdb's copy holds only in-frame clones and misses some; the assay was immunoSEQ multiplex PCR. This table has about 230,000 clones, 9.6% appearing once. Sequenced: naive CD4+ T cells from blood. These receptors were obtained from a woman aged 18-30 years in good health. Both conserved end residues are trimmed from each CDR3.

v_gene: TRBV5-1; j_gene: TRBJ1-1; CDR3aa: ASSTANSGTEAF
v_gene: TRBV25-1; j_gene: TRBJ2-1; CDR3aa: ASSASGSYNEQF
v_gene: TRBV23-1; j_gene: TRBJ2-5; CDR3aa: ATRSREQY
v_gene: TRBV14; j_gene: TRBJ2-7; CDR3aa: ASSQTQQGFEYEQY
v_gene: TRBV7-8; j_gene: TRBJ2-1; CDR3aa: ASSSGLAGGRRYNEQF
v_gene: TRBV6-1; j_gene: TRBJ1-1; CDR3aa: ASSRGGVRNTEAF
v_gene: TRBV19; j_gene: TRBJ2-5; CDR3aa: ASKDGGRQETQY
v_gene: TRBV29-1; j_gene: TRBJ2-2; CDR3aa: SVRGGATGELF
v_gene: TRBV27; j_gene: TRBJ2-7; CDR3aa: ASTKIRGDTSSEQY
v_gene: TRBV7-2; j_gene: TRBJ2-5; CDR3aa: ASSLVGWTTGSETQY
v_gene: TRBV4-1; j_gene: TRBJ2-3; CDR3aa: ASSQGAGVRGDTQY
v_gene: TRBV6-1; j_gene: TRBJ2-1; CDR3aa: ASKSFRGEQF
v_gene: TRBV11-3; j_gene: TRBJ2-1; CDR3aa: ASSLRWAGYNEQF
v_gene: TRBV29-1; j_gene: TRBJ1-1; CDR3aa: SVAPTGGSEAF
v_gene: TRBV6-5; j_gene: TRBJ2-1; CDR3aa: ASSYRLRREGEQF
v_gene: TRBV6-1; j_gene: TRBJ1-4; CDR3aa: ASVRSATNEKLF
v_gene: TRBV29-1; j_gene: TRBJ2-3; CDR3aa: SVIATSTDTQY
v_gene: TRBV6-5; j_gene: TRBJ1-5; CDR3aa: ASSGQGASQPQH
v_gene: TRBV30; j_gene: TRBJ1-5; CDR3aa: AWSVRGRGQQPQH
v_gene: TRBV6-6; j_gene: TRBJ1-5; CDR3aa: ASQIQRSGGPQH
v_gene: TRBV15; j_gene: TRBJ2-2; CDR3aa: ATSRDLAGGPGELF
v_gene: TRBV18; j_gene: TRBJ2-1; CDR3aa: ASSPISSSYNEQF
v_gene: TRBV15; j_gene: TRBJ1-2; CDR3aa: ATSREGGFYGYT
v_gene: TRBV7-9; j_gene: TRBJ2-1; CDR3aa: ASSSDYDQF
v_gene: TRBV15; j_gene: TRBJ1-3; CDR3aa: ATSRDGQGAGNTIY
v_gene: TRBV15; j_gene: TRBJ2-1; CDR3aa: ATSSRTGGFYNEQF
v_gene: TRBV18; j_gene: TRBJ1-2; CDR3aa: ASSPDRADKYGYT
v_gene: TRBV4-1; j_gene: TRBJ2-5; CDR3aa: ASRPGLSETQY
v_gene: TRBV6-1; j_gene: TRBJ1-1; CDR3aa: ASRGATEAF
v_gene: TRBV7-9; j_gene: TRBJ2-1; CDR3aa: ASSLDRSYNEQF
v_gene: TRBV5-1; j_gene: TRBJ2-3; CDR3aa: ASSLEQLGGIDTQY
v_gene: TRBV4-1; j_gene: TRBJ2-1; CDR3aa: ASSEEGLANYNEQF
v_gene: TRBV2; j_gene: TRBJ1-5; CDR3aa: ASSESGTGNQPQH
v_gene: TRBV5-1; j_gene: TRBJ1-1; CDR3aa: ASSERDRYTEAF
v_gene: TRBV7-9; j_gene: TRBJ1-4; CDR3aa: ASSLGSANEKLF
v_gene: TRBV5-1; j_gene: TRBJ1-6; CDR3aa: ASSLRTGGGSPLH
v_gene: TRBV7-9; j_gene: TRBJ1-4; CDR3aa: ASSPGEGAGINEKLF